Presented here are 31 T cell receptor beta chains from one specimen sequenced in a study of follicular helper T cells after annual influenza vaccination. Sequenced by immunoSEQ multiplex PCR; TCRdb stores in-frame clones only, minus some. This repertoire shows about 9,900 clones, roughly four fifths found once; its top ten account for around 0.57%. Time point specified: 2013-2014 season, 7 days after vaccination. Source: CXCR5- memory CD4+ T cells sorted from blood, taken 7 days after influenza vaccination. The receptors come from an adult who received the influenza vaccine.

This clone was detected a few times. This sequence joins TRBV2 and TRBJ2-7, with 8 bases that match TRBD2. Germline CDR1 and CDR2: SNHLY and FYNNEI. After removal of 6 bases from V and 4 bases from J, the junction contained 8 bases not matched to a gene. The CDR3 totals 14 residues. CDR3 nucleotides: TGTGCCAGCAGCAGCGGGGGCACTCGTTACGAGCAGTACTTC. This translates into CASSSGGTRYEQYF.

The chain uses TRBV2 and TRBJ2-7; D gene uncertain. CDR3 length: 12 amino acids. Looked up from germline, CDR1 is SNHLY and CDR2 is FYNNEI. V was cut by 6 bases and J by 1 base, with 7 bases left in between. For the CDR3, the DNA is TGTGCCAGCAGCTTACAGTCCTACGAGCAGTACTTC. Protein product: CASSLQSYEQYF.

The rearrangement links TRBV29-1 to TRBJ2-3; TRBD1 matches 7 bases. Germline-derived CDR1 and CDR2 are SQVTM and ANQGSEA. CDR3 length equals 17 residues. V lost 1 base to trimming and J lost 2 bases; unmatched junction nucleotides: 12. The CDR3 bases are TGCAGCGTTGAAGGTGGCAGGGGGAGAGGGCCCACAGATACGCAGTATTTT. Its translation is CSVEGGRGRGPTDTQYF.

The chain recombines TRBV7-9 with TRBJ1-1; D gene uncertain. This CDR3 has 14 residues. Germline V lookup: CDR1 SEHNR, CDR2 FQNEAQ (reference sequence). The V and J ends lost 0 bases and 1 base respectively, with 6 bases between them. DNA of the CDR3: TGTGCCAGCAGCTTAGCTCCGAAGAACACTGAAGCTTTCTTT. It is translated as CASSLAPKNTEAFF.

The chain joins TRBV4-3 to TRBJ2-3, with TRBD2 matching over 8 bases. The ends lost 0 bases at V and 4 bases at J; junction bases unmatched: 12. Germline CDR1 and CDR2: LGHNA and YSLEER. The CDR3 has 18 amino acids. CDR3 DNA sequence: TGCGCCAGCAGCCAAGATCCGTTCGGGGGGGTAGGCTCAGATACGCAGTATTTT. Its translation is CASSQDPFGGVGSDTQYF.

The CDR3 is CASSFNCRETYPEQYF. In nucleotides, the CDR3 is TGTGCCAGCAGTTTTAATTGCCGGGAGACCTACCCCGAGCAGTACTTC. The chain recombines TRBV6-4 with TRBJ2-7, with D maybe TRBD2 (6 bases). Trimming cost V 5 bases and J 6 bases, with 23 bases left between them. Germline values: CDR1 MRHNA, CDR2 SNTAGT. The CDR3 spans 16 residues.

The chain joins TRBV28 to TRBJ2-3, with no clear D. V was shortened by 10 bases and J by 6 bases, with 17 bases between the two germline ends. The V gene's germline CDR1 is MDHEN and CDR2 SYDVKM. There are 13 residues in the CDR3. DNA of the CDR3: TGTGCCACCTCGGCGGTCGGCCCGGATACGCAGTATTTT. This translates into CATSAVGPDTQYF.

This clone has a handful of counts. The rearrangement links TRBV5-1 to TRBJ2-7; 10 bases agree with TRBD1. This CDR3 has 15 amino acids. Germline trimming cut 4 bases from V and 0 bases from J; bases unmatched to any gene: 4. Looked up from germline, CDR1 is SGHRS and CDR2 is YFSETQ. The CDR3 sequence is CASSPDRGSSYEQYF. CDR3 nucleotide sequence: TGCGCCAGCAGCCCGGACAGGGGGAGCTCCTACGAGCAGTACTTC.

This clone has just a few counts. The genes are TRBV18 and TRBJ2-2; D is uncertain. Germline CDR1 and CDR2: KGHSH and LQKENI. The CDR3 length is 13 residues. The V end lost 2 bases, the J end lost 5 bases, and 6 bases lay between the germline ends. The CDR3 loop is CASSPTQTGELFF. The CDR3 coding sequence is TGTGCCAGCTCACCAACGCAAACCGGGGAGCTGTTTTTT.

The chain links TRBV27 to TRBJ1-5; D is ambiguous. V was clipped by 6 bases and J by 4 bases, with 16 bases between them. The CDR3 covers 15 residues. Germline CDR1 is MNHEY and CDR2 is SMNVEV (reference sequence). CDR3 sequence (DNA): TGTGCCAGCAGACTCACCGGAGGGATAAATCAGCCCCAGCATTTT. It translates to CASRLTGGINQPQHF.

The chain employs TRBV19 and TRBJ1-2; TRBD1 matches 7 bases. V was clipped by 4 bases and J by 2 bases; unmatched bases: 4. The CDR3 spans 14 residues. Germline lookup yields CDR1 LNHDA and CDR2 SQIVND (reference sequence). The CDR3 protein is CASSKGQLNYGYTF. Here the CDR3 DNA reads TGTGCCAGTAGTAAGGGACAGCTCAACTATGGCTACACCTTC.

V is TRBV28 and J is TRBJ2-1; 11 positions match TRBD2. CDR1 and CDR2 (germline): MDHEN, SYDVKM. The J segment lost 0 bases and the V segment lost 2 bases, leaving 18 bases of the junction unmatched. This CDR3 spans 22 amino acids. Here the CDR3 reads CASSLLSGTSGLARGSYNEQFF. CDR3 nucleotide sequence: TGTGCCAGCAGTTTACTTTCCGGGACTAGCGGCCTGGCCCGTGGCTCCTACAATGAGCAGTTCTTC.

In DNA form, the CDR3 reads TGTGCCAGTAGCAAGACTAGCGGCACCGGGGAGCTGTTTTTT. Its protein product is CASSKTSGTGELFF. This chain links TRBV4-2 with TRBJ2-2, with TRBD2 matching over 9 bases. The V segment lost 9 bases and the J segment 4 bases; nucleotides outside the gene matches: 6. The CDR3 is 14 amino acids. Germline lookup yields CDR1 LGHNA and CDR2 YNFKEQ.

J is TRBJ2-3 and V is TRBV7-8; D is perhaps TRBD1 (5 bases). The V end was cut by 5 bases, the J end by 4 bases, with 10 bases between. Germline values: CDR1 SGHVS, CDR2 FQNEAQ. This CDR3 is built from 13 residues. CDR3 region: CASSQRQSDTQYF. The CDR3 DNA reads TGTGCCAGCAGCCAGCGACAGTCAGATACGCAGTATTTT.

This chain links TRBV28 with TRBJ2-7; TRBD2 matches 7 bases. This CDR3 comprises 13 residues. V trimming: 5 bases; J trimming: 12 bases; junction bases outside the gene matches: 13. Per the germline V gene, CDR1 is MDHEN and CDR2 is SYDVKM. This chain's CDR3 is CASSGGGLPRGYF. CDR3 nucleotides: TGTGCCAGCAGTGGCGGGGGACTACCCCGGGGGTACTTC.

The chain is built from TRBV5-4 and TRBJ2-2; 13 bases match TRBD2. Germline V lookup: CDR1 SGHNT, CDR2 YYREEE (reference sequence). Trimming at V came to 4 bases and at J to 5 bases, leaving 5 bases not matched to a gene. CDR3 size: 16 residues. The chain's CDR3 is CASSGWTSGGTGELFF. In DNA form, the CDR3 reads TGTGCCAGCAGCGGGTGGACTAGCGGGGGAACCGGGGAGCTGTTTTTT. The full variable domain, rest sourced from reference TRBV5-4 and TRBJ2-2, is ETGVTQSPTHLIKTRGQQVTLRCSSQSGHNTVSWYQQALGQGPQFIFQYYREEENGRGNFPPRFSGLQFPNYSSELNVNALELDDSALYLCASSGWTSGGTGELFFGEGSRLTVL.

The gene calls are TRBV7-2 and TRBJ2-7, with D possibly being TRBD1 (8 bases). Germline-derived CDR1 and CDR2 are SGHTA and FQGNSA. The germline V and J ends were trimmed by 5 bases and 5 bases, with 16 bases remaining between them. This CDR3 is built from 14 residues. For the CDR3, the DNA is TGTGCCAGCAGCACCCGGACAGGGAGGGACGAGCAGTACTTC. Protein: CASSTRTGRDEQYF.

The chain uses TRBV18 and TRBJ1-1, with 8 nucleotides matching TRBD1. CDR3 length: 13 residues. The trim removed 3 bases at V and 7 bases at J, leaving 4 bases unmatched. CDR1 KGHSH and CDR2 LQKENI come from the germline V gene. CDR3 DNA: TGTGCCAGCTCACCGAACAGGGGGTTTGAAGCTTTCTTT. Amino acid sequence: CASSPNRGFEAFF.

The chain couples TRBV19 to TRBJ1-1; 8 bases line up with TRBD1. CDR1 is LNHDA, CDR2 SQIVND, per germline (reference sequence). The ends lost 6 bases at V and 2 bases at J; junction bases unmatched: 5. The CDR3 loop spans 14 amino acids. The CDR3 DNA reads TGTGCCAGTAGCAAGGACAGGGACAACACTGAAGCTTTCTTT. This sequence encodes CASSKDRDNTEAFF.

J is TRBJ2-5 and V is TRBV6-5; D is possibly TRBD1 (6 bases). The CDR3 spans 14 residues. V lost 4 bases to trimming and J lost 5 bases, with 14 bases between them. Germline values: CDR1 MNHEY, CDR2 SVGAGI. In DNA, the CDR3 is TGTGCCAGCAGTTCCACAGGGTTAGGGGAGACCCAGTACTTC. It encodes CASSSTGLGETQYF.

This clone was counted a few times. This rearrangement joins TRBV10-3 to TRBJ1-5, with a possible D match to TRBD1 (6 bases). Trimming removed 4 bases at V and 4 bases at J, with 11 bases between. The CDR3 runs to 14 residues. Germline CDR1 reads ENHRY; CDR2 reads SYGVKD. For the CDR3, the DNA is TGTGCCATCAGTGTCATAGGGGGAAATCAGCCCCAGCATTTT. Its translation is CAISVIGGNQPQHF.

The rearrangement links TRBV15 to TRBJ2-5; D could derive from TRBD1 or TRBD2 (5 bases each). With 5 bases removed from V and 2 bases from J, the gap between germline ends came to 9 bases. Germline CDR1 is LNHNV and CDR2 is YYDKDF (reference sequence). The CDR3 spans 13 residues. The CDR3: CATSLGPQETQYF. The CDR3 DNA sequence: TGTGCCACCAGCCTGGGACCTCAAGAGACCCAGTACTTC.

The CDR3 is CASSQVTGYGYTF. As DNA, the CDR3 is TGCGCCAGCAGTCAAGTTACAGGATATGGCTACACCTTC. The chain recombines TRBV23-1 with TRBJ1-2; a possible D gene is TRBD1 (5 bases). TRBV23-1 is an open reading frame, and its role is uncertain. V was trimmed by 2 bases and J by 5 bases, leaving 9 bases between them. CDR3 length equals 13 residues.

The chain combines TRBV6-1 with TRBJ1-4, with a weak D call TRBD1 (6 bases). Germline V CDR1 and CDR2: MNHNS, SASEGT. V shed 2 bases and J shed 6 bases, with 10 bases lying between them. The CDR3 sequence is 14 residues long. CDR3 amino acids: CASSEQGGDEKLFF. In DNA, the CDR3 is TGTGCCAGCAGTGAACAAGGGGGGGATGAAAAACTGTTTTTT.

The chain is built from TRBV7-2 and TRBJ2-7; perhaps TRBD2 as D (5 bases). The CDR3 is 11 residues long. Trimming took 1 base from V and 8 from J, leaving 6 bases between them. Looked up from germline, CDR1 is SGHTA and CDR2 is FQGNSA. DNA of the CDR3: TGTGCCAGCAGCTTAGGGGAGAAGCAGTACTTC. Its protein is CASSLGEKQYF.

This chain uses TRBV5-4 with TRBJ2-5; 13 positions match TRBD2. The V gene end was trimmed by 4 bases and the J gene end by 5 bases; junction bases not matched to a gene: 8. CDR1 is SGHNT, CDR2 YYREEE, per germline (reference sequence). The CDR3 spans 16 residues. CDR3 region: CASSQGLAGAGETQYF. DNA for the CDR3: TGTGCCAGCAGCCAAGGACTAGCGGGAGCCGGGGAGACCCAGTACTTC.

This clone has more than one count but fewer than ten. This sequence joins TRBV19 and TRBJ2-7; 10 bases fit TRBD1. There are 15 residues in the CDR3. The V gene end was trimmed by 5 bases and the J gene end by 3 bases; junction bases not matched to a gene: 7. The germline CDR1 and CDR2 sequences are LNHDA and SQIVND (reference sequence). The DNA of the CDR3 is TGTGCCAGTAGTGCCCGGGACAGGGGCGACTACGAGCAGTACTTC. Protein: CASSARDRGDYEQYF. The variable domain in full, with the rest retrieved from reference TRBV19 and TRBJ2-7, is DGGITQSPKYLFRKEGQNVTLSCEQNLNHDAMYWYRQDPGQGLRLIYYSQIVNDFQKGDIAEGYSVSREKKESFPLTVTSAQKNPTAFYLCASSARDRGDYEQYFGPGTRLTVT.

This sequence joins TRBV5-1 and TRBJ2-2; 8 bases fit TRBD2. CDR3 size: 17 residues. Trimming at V came to 4 bases and at J to 2 bases, leaving 10 bases not matched to a gene. Germline lookup yields CDR1 SGHRS and CDR2 YFSETQ. The CDR3 DNA follows: TGCGCCAGCAGCCCGGGAACCAGCGGGAGAAACACCGGGGAGCTGTTTTTT. The encoded protein is CASSPGTSGRNTGELFF.

This sequence joins TRBV18 and TRBJ1-1; unclear D gene. This CDR3 comprises 13 residues. Trimming took off 6 bases at V and 3 bases at J, with 11 bases between the two ends. The germline V gene encodes CDR1 KGHSH and CDR2 LQKENI. Here the CDR3 DNA reads TGTGCCAGCTCCCCGGGGAGGGACACTGAAGCTTTCTTT. Residues: CASSPGRDTEAFF. The full variable domain, in which reference TRBV18 and TRBJ1-1 provide the parts outside the CDR3, is NAGVMQNPRHLVRRRGQEARLRCSPMKGHSHVYWYRQLPEEGLKFMVYLQKENIIDESGMPKERFSAEFPKEGPSILRIQQVVRGDSAAYFCASSPGRDTEAFFGQGTRLTVV.

A word on this clone: One end of the junction fails to match germline, which may point to a read error. The V gene is TRBV19, the J gene TRBJ2-7; D ambiguous. Germline-derived CDR1 and CDR2 are LNHDA and SQIVND (reference sequence). CDR3 length: 11 residues. This CDR3 reads CASSISHEQYF. As DNA, the CDR3 is TGTGCCAGTAGTATCTCCCACGAGCAGTACTTC.

The chain has TRBV11-2 and TRBJ2-7; a possible D gene is TRBD2 (5 bases). Germline-derived CDR1 and CDR2 are SGHAT and FQNNGV. The germline V and J ends were trimmed by 1 base and 5 bases, with 24 bases remaining between them. This CDR3 is built from 18 residues. The CDR3 region has the DNA TGTGCCAGCAGCTTAGGGAGGAGGCTGGAGGTGGTGATCCACGAGCAGTACTTC. Protein sequence: CASSLGRRLEVVIHEQYF. Looking up the rest from reference TRBV11-2 and TRBJ2-7 gives the full variable domain: EAGVAQSPRYKIIEKRQSVAFWCNPISGHATLYWYQQILGQGPKLLIQFQNNGVVDDSQLPKDRFSAERLKGVDSTLKIQPAKLEDSAVYLCASSLGRRLEVVIHEQYFGPGTRLTVT.